This T cell receptor beta chain was sequenced in a study of shared clonotypes between healthy human individuals. About the research overall: Each donor's CD8 memory used one plate, CD8 naive two, each CD4 subset three.

Germline V lookup: CDR1 DFQATT, CDR2 SNEGSKA (reference sequence). The CDR3 sequence is 10 residues long. In the case of this clone: The junction differs from germline at one of its ends, possibly a read error.

Produced via immunoSEQ multiplex PCR; TCRdb's table is partial and in-frame only. Among 950,000 to 1,100,000 clones listed, roughly 74% were seen once. The chain combines TRBV20-1 with TRBJ1-2, with 8 nucleotides matching TRBD1. The sample consisted of memory CD4+ T cells from PBMCs. Subset given: CD45RA-negative fraction. This clonotype was obtained from a man younger than 30 in good health. Some clones in this sample may be carry-over from other donors' samples. The CDR3 is CSARLGTGAF. The CDR3 DNA follows: TGCAGTGCTAGATTGGGGACAGGCGCGTTC.